A selection of T cell receptor beta chains follows, all from one sample in a study of tumor and adjacent non-tumor tissue in lung cancer. TCRdb passed the multiplex PCR reads through MiXCR, listing each CDR3 protein once. The profile shows 85,000 to 100,000 distinct CDR3 sequences, approximately 65% of them singletons. Material for sequencing was lung tumor tissue. The receptors originated from a man between 60 and 75 years old with non-small cell lung cancer. CDR3s include the opening cysteine and the closing phenylalanine or tryptophan. A D gene is named only where the DNA matches it firmly. For some rows the clone size is stated as once, few or many, or as a class when expanded; others skip it.

TRBJ2-7	TRBV5-6	many	NA	CASSRGGTGGYEQYF	TGTGCCAGCAGCCGTGGCGGAACAGGTGGCTACGAGCAGTACTTC
TRBJ2-3	TRBV11-2	NA	NA	CASSFDRTDMQYF	TGTGCCAGCAGTTTTGACAGAACAGATATGCAGTATTTT
TRBJ1-1	TRBV10-2	many	NA	CASSGVGMNTEAFF	TGCGCCAGCAGTGGGGTGGGGATGAACACTGAAGCTTTCTTT
TRBJ2-3	TRBV30	NA	TRBD1	CAWTRPGTDMQYF	TGTGCCTGGACCCGACCGGGGACAGATATGCAGTATTTC
TRBJ2-3	TRBV11-2	NA	TRBD2	CASIPSDGGLDTQYF	TGTGCCAGCATCCCTTCGGACGGGGGGTTAGATACGCAGTACTTT
TRBJ2-7	TRBV6-5	many	TRBD2	CASRASGSYEQYF	TGTGCCAGCAGGGCTAGCGGGAGTTACGAGCAGTACTTC
TRBJ2-1	TRBV2	NA	NA	CASRAQDISGEQFF	TGTGCCAGCAGAGCGCAGGACATTTCTGGTGAGCAGTTCTTC
TRBJ1-1	TRBV5-1	many	NA	CASSGGRVNLNTEAFF	TGCGCCAGCAGCGGAGGAAGGGTAAATTTGAACACTGAAGCTTTCTTT
TRBJ2-5	TRBV12-3/TRBV12-4	NA	NA	CASTPTVPETQYF	TGTGCCAGCACCCCGACCGTTCCAGAGACCCAGTACTTC
TRBJ2-3	TRBV29-1	NA	TRBD2	CSVVFLAGSTDTHYF	TGCAGCGTTGTGTTCCTAGCGGGCTCCACAGATACGCATTACTTT